These 17 T cell receptor beta chains were sequenced from one sample in a study of OX40 agonist ivuxolimab in advanced cancers. Using immunoSEQ multiplex PCR, the repertoire was profiled, and TCRdb retains in-frame clones only, with some absent. In the table there are tens of thousands of clones, about 90% of which are singletons. Sequencing used CD4+ or CD8+ T cells sorted from blood, obtained in a trial of the OX40 agonist ivuxolimab. These receptors were collected from an adult with an advanced solid tumor such as melanoma, head and neck, liver or kidney cancer.

CDR3 protein: CASSLMGDRTSHV. As DNA, the CDR3 is TGTGCCAGCAGCTTGATGGGAGACAGGACCTCTCACGTC. The chain joins TRBV5-4 to TRBJ2-7, with D tentatively TRBD1 (6 bases). CDR3 size: 13 residues. The germline V gene encodes CDR1 SGHNT and CDR2 YYREEE (reference sequence).

The rearrangement links TRBV9 to TRBJ2-5, with D perhaps TRBD1 (6 bases). The CDR3 totals 14 residues. Per germline, CDR1 SGDLS and CDR2 YYNGEE. Trimming removed 3 bases from V and 4 bases from J, with 13 bases in between. The CDR3 region has the DNA TGTGCCAGCAGCGGGCAGGGGCTAGGAGAGACCCAGTACTTC. This sequence encodes CASSGQGLGETQYF. The full variable domain, completed using reference TRBV9 and TRBJ2-5, is DSGVTQTPKHLITATGQRVTLRCSPRSGDLSVYWYQQSLDQGLQFLIQYYNGEERAKGNILERFSAQQFPDLHSELNLSSLELGDSALYFCASSGQGLGETQYFGPGTRLLVL.

This sequence joins TRBV2 and TRBJ1-1; possibly TRBD1 for D (5 bases). The ends were cut back, 3 bases at V and 1 base at J, with 12 bases in the middle. Germline CDR1 is SNHLY and CDR2 is FYNNEI. The CDR3 runs 15 residues. CDR3 amino acids: CASSDPVGGNTEAFF. The CDR3 region has the DNA TGTGCCAGCAGTGACCCCGTCGGGGGGAACACTGAAGCTTTCTTT.

V and J are TRBV4-1 and TRBJ2-2; D gene unclear. The CDR3 sequence is 12 residues long. Germline CDR1 and CDR2: MGHRA and YSYEKL. V was cut by 2 bases and J by 8 bases, with 6 bases left in between. CDR3 DNA: TGCGCCAGCAGCCAAATACGGGGGGAGCTGTTTTTT. Translated: CASSQIRGELFF.

The V call is TRBV9, the J call TRBJ2-2; 11 nucleotides line up with TRBD1. The germline gives CDR1 SGDLS, CDR2 YYNGEE. This CDR3 region has 18 residues. V trimming: 2 bases; J trimming: 6 bases; junction bases outside the gene matches: 12. The CDR3 loop reads CASSVQGGQGAVAGELFF. CDR3 DNA: TGTGCCAGCAGCGTTCAAGGCGGACAGGGGGCAGTTGCCGGGGAGCTGTTTTTT.

V is TRBV11-2 and J is TRBJ2-2, with 9 bases matching TRBD2. The CDR3 is 16 amino acids. Germline V gives CDR1 SGHAT, CDR2 FQNNGV. Trimming at V came to 4 bases and at J to 4 bases, leaving 7 bases not matched to a gene. Here the CDR3 reads CASSSVRLAVTGELFF. The CDR3 bases are TGTGCCAGCAGCTCAGTCCGACTAGCGGTCACCGGGGAGCTGTTTTTT.

The chain employs TRBV27 and TRBJ2-7, with D possibly being TRBD2 (5 bases). The CDR3 contains 13 residues. The V gene lost 4 bases and the J gene lost 7 bases, with 14 bases spanning the gap. Germline loops: CDR1 MNHEY, CDR2 SMNVEV (reference sequence). The CDR3 region is CASSSSGPWEQYF. The DNA for the CDR3 is TGTGCCAGCAGTTCCAGCGGTCCTTGGGAGCAGTACTTC.

V and J are TRBV4-1 and TRBJ1-2, with TRBD1 matching over 7 bases. The V gene end was trimmed by 4 bases and the J gene end by 2 bases; junction bases not matched to a gene: 16. The germline CDR1 and CDR2 sequences are MGHRA and YSYEKL. The CDR3 is 18 amino acids. CDR3 amino acids: CASSPIEISGQFNYGYTF. The CDR3 DNA is TGCGCCAGCAGCCCTATTGAGATTTCGGGACAGTTCAACTATGGCTACACCTTC.

This rearrangement joins TRBV10-3 to TRBJ1-1, with 7 bases identical to TRBD1. Germline CDR1 is ENHRY and CDR2 is SYGVKD. J lost 5 bases, V lost 4 bases, and 16 bases had no gene match. CDR3 size: 17 residues. The CDR3 DNA reads TGTGCCATCAGTGGGGGGGGAACAGGGGCCGTTGGGACTGAAGCTTTCTTT. Protein sequence: CAISGGGTGAVGTEAFF.

V gene TRBV11-2 combines with J gene TRBJ1-2; the D is unclear. Germline CDR1 and CDR2: SGHAT and FQNNGV. This CDR3 contains 14 residues. Between the trimmed V and J ends, which lost 5 bases and 5 bases, there was a span of 15 bases. CDR3 sequence (DNA): TGTGCCAGCAGCCCGGGCGGGGTAGATTATGGCTACACCTTC. This gives the protein CASSPGGVDYGYTF.

The chain joins TRBV27 to TRBJ2-5, with a possible D match to TRBD1 (7 bases). The CDR3 has 15 amino acids. Per the germline V gene, CDR1 is MNHEY and CDR2 is SMNVEV (reference sequence). V was clipped by 2 bases and J by 7 bases, with 17 bases between them. The CDR3 DNA reads TGTGCCAGCAGTTTACCGGGGGCACAGGGGTCGACCCAGTACTTC. This sequence encodes CASSLPGAQGSTQYF.

This clone is a singleton in its sample. This chain links TRBV2 with TRBJ1-5; no definite D call. Germline V gene data show CDR1 as SNHLY and CDR2 as FYNNEI. The CDR3 loop spans 14 amino acids. Deletions cut 3 bases from V and 5 bases from J, with 11 bases between. The chain's CDR3 is CASSEPGEYQPQHF. The CDR3 DNA reads TGTGCCAGCAGTGAGCCCGGGGAGTATCAGCCCCAGCATTTT.

The V call is TRBV9, the J call TRBJ1-5; possibly TRBD1 for D (6 bases). V gave up 4 bases and J gave up 2 bases, with 16 bases separating them. In germline, CDR1 is SGDLS, CDR2 YYNGEE. The CDR3 spans 16 residues. The CDR3 is CASSPGAGGGNQPQHF. CDR3 nucleotide sequence: TGTGCCAGCAGCCCCGGAGCCGGGGGCGGCAATCAGCCCCAGCATTTT.

This clone appeared a single time. V and J are TRBV18 and TRBJ1-4; D unresolved. This CDR3 has 15 amino acids. The germline V gene encodes CDR1 KGHSH and CDR2 LQKENI. Trimming left V 3 bases short and J 5 bases short, with 13 bases between. The CDR3 region is CASSPSNGVNEKLFF. DNA for the CDR3: TGTGCCAGCTCACCGAGTAACGGGGTGAATGAAAAACTGTTTTTT.

The chain has TRBV28 and TRBJ1-1; D remains unclear. V shed 3 bases and J shed 5 bases, with 13 bases lying between them. This CDR3 has 14 amino acids. Germline assignment: CDR1 MDHEN and CDR2 SYDVKM. The CDR3 bases are TGTGCCAGCAGTTTCATAGGCTACGAAACTGAAGCTTTCTTT. As protein: CASSFIGYETEAFF.

The chain uses TRBV30 and TRBJ2-7, with 7 bases fitting TRBD1. In germline, CDR1 is GTSNPN, CDR2 SVGIG (reference sequence). After removal of 0 bases from V and 4 bases from J, the junction contained 9 bases not matched to a gene. The length of the CDR3 is 15 residues. CDR3 coding DNA: TGTGCCTGGAGTGTATGGGACAGTCCAGGGTACGAGCAGTACTTC. Its translation: CAWSVWDSPGYEQYF.

The gene calls are TRBV15 and TRBJ2-1, with TRBD2 matching over 11 bases. V lost 2 bases to trimming and J lost 7 bases; unmatched junction nucleotides: 7. There are 16 residues in the CDR3. The germline V gene has CDR1 LNHNV and CDR2 YYDKDF (reference sequence). The CDR3 nucleotides are TGTGCCACCAGCAGATATAGCGGGGGGGCCTTGAATGAGCAGTTCTTC. Translating gives CATSRYSGGALNEQFF.